The subject of this entry is one T cell receptor (beta chain). Its antigen remains unidentified. The CDR3 loop spans 15 amino acids. Assay: immunoSEQ multiplex PCR; the TCRdb copy retains only in-frame clones and omits some. The sample holds around 40,000 clones; around four fifths are singletons and the top ten take about 2.7%. The data were obtained in a study of OX40 agonist ivuxolimab in advanced cancers. General observations from the study: Partial responders at 0.1-3.0 mg/kg showed near-lowest clonal expansion. Determination of antigen specificity was not performed for the expanded peripheral T cells.

Source: CD4+ or CD8+ T cells sorted from blood, taken in a trial of the OX40 agonist ivuxolimab. The sequence derives from an adult with an advanced solid tumor such as melanoma, head and neck, liver or kidney cancer. This chain links TRBV21-1 with TRBJ2-7. TRBV21-1 is reported as a pseudogene. The CDR3 DNA is TGTGCCAGCAGCAAAGAGGATGAATTTCCCTACGAGCAGTACTTC. This gives the protein CASSKEDEFPYEQYF.